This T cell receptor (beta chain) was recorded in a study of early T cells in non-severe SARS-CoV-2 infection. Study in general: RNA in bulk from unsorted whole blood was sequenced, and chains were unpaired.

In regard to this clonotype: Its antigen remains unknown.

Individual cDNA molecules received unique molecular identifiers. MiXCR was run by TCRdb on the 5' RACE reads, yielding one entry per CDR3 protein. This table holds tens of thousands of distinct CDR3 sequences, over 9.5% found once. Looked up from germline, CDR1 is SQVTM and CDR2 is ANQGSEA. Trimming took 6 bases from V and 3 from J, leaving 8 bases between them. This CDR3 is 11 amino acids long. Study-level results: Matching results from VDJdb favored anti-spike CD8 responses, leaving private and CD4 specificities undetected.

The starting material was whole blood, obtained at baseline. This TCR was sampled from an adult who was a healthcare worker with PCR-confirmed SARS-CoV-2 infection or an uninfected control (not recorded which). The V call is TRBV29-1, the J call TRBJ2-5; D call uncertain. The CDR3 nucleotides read TGCAGCGTCAGGACCAAAGAGACCCAGTACTTC. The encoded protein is CSVRTKETQYF.